These 27 T cell receptor beta chains were sequenced from one sample in a study of breast tumors, draining lymph nodes, adjacent tissues. In TCRdb, the multiplex PCR reads were re-called with MiXCR into one record per CDR3 protein. The sample has 130,000 or so distinct CDR3 sequences, around 20% seen once. The lymph nodes were axillary draining lymph nodes from breast cancer patients. The sample consisted of axillary lymph node tissue. The receptors here all came from a female donor with breast cancer. Some clones in this sample may be carry-over from other donors' samples.

The table lists this clonotype with many counts. This chain uses TRBV4-3 with TRBJ2-2; TRBD2 aligns across 7 bases. Germline-derived CDR1 and CDR2 are LGHNA and YSLEER. Losses at the gene ends were 3 bases for V and 2 bases for J; bases not matched to a gene: 3. The CDR3 covers 15 residues. CDR3 sequence: CASSQRERNTGELFF. The CDR3 DNA reads TGCGCCAGCAGCCAGCGGGAGCGTAACACCGGGGAGCTGTTTTTT.

Many counts were recorded for this clonotype. This chain connects TRBV19 to TRBJ2-5; perhaps TRBD2 as D (5 bases). V lost 5 bases to trimming and J lost 0 bases, with 10 bases between them. This CDR3 region has 14 residues. Germline V gene lookup returns CDR1 LNHDA and CDR2 SQIVND (reference sequence). The DNA for the CDR3 is TGTGCCAGTAGTCTAGGAGGACACCAAGAGACCCAGTACTTC. This sequence encodes CASSLGGHQETQYF.

As for this clonotype: Just one base apart from a much larger clone, this may be a read error. This chain uses TRBV6-1 with TRBJ2-7; weak D call: TRBD1 (6 bases). The CDR3 contains 15 residues. Trimming pared 8 bases from V and 6 bases from J, leaving 23 bases between. Per the germline V gene, CDR1 is MNHNS and CDR2 is SASEGT. CDR3 residues: CASVSYVQGTCEQYF. CDR3 DNA sequence: TGTGCCAGCGTATCTTACGTACAGGGAACCTGCGAGCAGTACTTC.

Worth noting for this clonotype: Its ends do not fully match the called genes, so a read error is possible. The chain couples TRBV12-3 or TRBV12-4 to TRBJ2-7; 9 nucleotides match TRBD1. This CDR3 comprises 19 residues. The CDR3 DNA reads TGTGCCAGCAGTCGGACCGGGACAGGGTACGAAGTAAGCTCCTGCGAGCAGTACTTC. Amino acid sequence: CASSRTGTGYEVSSCEQYF.

Details on this clonotype: A much larger clone differs by one base, so this may be a read error. V usage is TRBV3-1 and J usage is TRBJ2-1, with D hard to call. In germline, CDR1 is LGHDT, CDR2 YNNKEL (reference sequence). CDR3 size: 14 residues. CDR3 sequence (DNA): TGTGCCAGCAGCCAAGTTCGCTTCTCCAATGGGCAGTTCTTC. This translates into CASSQVRFSNGQFF.

This clonotype has ten or more counts. This rearrangement joins TRBV7-8 to TRBJ2-3; D not resolved. Looked up from germline, CDR1 is SGHVS and CDR2 is FQNEAQ. V lost 4 bases and J lost 4, with 9 bases in between. The CDR3 sequence is 13 residues long. The CDR3 sequence is CASSWVDADTQYF. CDR3 coding DNA: TGTGCCAGCAGCTGGGTGGACGCAGATACGCAGTATTTT.

As to this clonotype: A read error is possible here, since a much larger clone lies one base away. The V and J genes are TRBV19 and TRBJ2-7, with D possibly matching TRBD2 (7 bases). Germline V gives CDR1 LNHDA, CDR2 SQIVND (reference sequence). This CDR3 is 15 amino acids long. Written as DNA, the CDR3 is TGTGCCAGTAGTATAATCGGGGGGCAATCCTGCGAGCAGTACTTC. Translation gives CASSIIGGQSCEQYF.

In the case of this clonotype: As the CDR3 is not closed by the conserved phenylalanine or tryptophan, this likely results from a read error. The CDR3 region is CSVVGLAGAVSEQYY. CDR3 coding DNA: TGCAGCGTTGTTGGACTAGCGGGAGCGGTAAGCGAGCAGTACTAC. This chain uses TRBV29-1 with TRBJ2-7, with 13 positions matching TRBD2. CDR1 is SQVTM, CDR2 ANQGSEA, per germline. V dropped 4 bases and J dropped 6; count of bases not matched to a gene: 9. CDR3 length: 15 residues.

This clonotype has at least ten counts. V and J are TRBV5-6 and TRBJ1-2; a possible D gene is TRBD1 (6 bases). Per the germline V gene, CDR1 is SGHDT and CDR2 is YYEEEE. V lost 4 bases to trimming and J lost 4 bases, with 14 bases between them. The CDR3 consists of 14 residues. CDR3 residues: CASSLSTGFYGYTF. In nucleotides, the CDR3 is TGTGCCAGCAGCCTATCGACAGGATTCTATGGCTACACCTTC.

Concerning this clonotype: Possible read error: a much larger clone is one base away. No conserved phenylalanine or tryptophan ends this CDR3, so it is likely a read error. The chain recombines TRBV7-2 with TRBJ2-5; D is unclear. Per germline, CDR1 SGHTA and CDR2 FQGNSA. V was cut by 1 base and J by 5 bases, with 8 bases left in between. The CDR3 has 13 amino acids. CDR3 loop: CASSLGFGETQYS. The CDR3 DNA is TGTGCCAGCAGCTTAGGATTCGGGGAGACCCAGTACTCC.

About this clonotype itself: This clone may be a read error of a much larger clone one base away. V usage is TRBV7-2 and J usage is TRBJ2-3; 8 nucleotides line up with TRBD1. Germline values: CDR1 SGHTA, CDR2 FQGNSA. The CDR3 spans 15 residues. V lost 4 bases, J lost 3 bases, and 6 bases stayed unmatched. CDR3 in DNA: TGTGCCAGCAGCTCTGGGACAGGCCTAACAGATACGCAGTATTTT. It yields the protein CASSSGTGLTDTQYF.

Many counts were recorded for this clonotype. The rearrangement links TRBV20-1 to TRBJ2-7; D perhaps matches TRBD2 (6 bases). The CDR3 is made up of 15 amino acids. Germline CDR1 is DFQATT and CDR2 is SNEGSKA (reference sequence). V was cut by 4 bases and J by 0 bases, with 16 bases left in between. The CDR3 sequence is CSATKHAGPSYEQYF. The CDR3 nucleotides read TGCAGTGCTACCAAACATGCGGGACCCTCCTACGAGCAGTACTTC.

Points on this clonotype: This may be a read error, as it is one base from a much larger clone. The genes are TRBV12-5 and TRBJ2-1; D might be TRBD1 or TRBD2, each matching 5 bases. The CDR3 is 18 residues long. Germline CDR1 is LGHNT and CDR2 is FRNRAP. The CDR3 loop is CASGLVRGERHSYSEQFF. CDR3 nucleotides: TGTGCTAGTGGTTTGGTAAGAGGGGAGCGGCACTCCTACAGTGAGCAGTTCTTC.

This clonotype showed up just a few times. The chain joins TRBV25-1 to TRBJ2-5, with D uncertain. CDR3 length: 13 amino acids. Trimming pared 5 bases from V and 4 bases from J, leaving 11 bases between. Germline-derived CDR1 and CDR2 are MGHDK and SYGVNS. Written as DNA, the CDR3 is TGTGCCAGCAGTCCCCGCGCGAGAGAGACCCAGTACTTC. Its translation: CASSPRARETQYF.

The CDR3 reads CASSGGQAQPQHF. CDR3 DNA sequence: TGTGCCAGCAGTGGGGGACAGGCGCAGCCCCAGCATTTT. The rearrangement links TRBV27 to TRBJ1-5; TRBD1 matches at 8 bases. CDR1 is MNHEY, CDR2 SMNVEV, per germline (reference sequence). The V segment lost 5 bases and the J segment 7 bases; nucleotides outside the gene matches: 4. The CDR3 is made up of 13 amino acids.

The sample holds many counts of this clonotype. The V and J genes are TRBV5-4 and TRBJ1-2, with TRBD1 matching over 11 bases. With V trimmed by 1 base and J by 8 bases, 10 bases remained unmatched. The CDR3 totals 16 residues. CDR1 and CDR2 (germline): SGHNT, YYREEE (reference sequence). The CDR3 nucleotides are TGTGCCAGCAGCTTGCCGTGGGACAGGGGGTCCTTGGGCTACACCTTC. It translates to CASSLPWDRGSLGYTF.

Regarding this clonotype: Likely a read error: the CDR3 ends without its conserved phenylalanine or tryptophan. The chain is built from TRBV12-3 or TRBV12-4 and TRBJ2-7, with 14 bases aligning to TRBD2. The CDR3 sequence is 17 residues long. V was clipped by 5 bases and J by 2 bases; unmatched bases: 8. This chain's CDR3 is CASSRGLAGVLPYEQYS. The CDR3 nucleotides are TGTGCCAGCAGTCGGGGACTAGCGGGAGTACTACCCTACGAGCAGTACTCC.

A remark on this clonotype: This CDR3 is missing its conserved last phenylalanine or tryptophan, likely due to a read error. Written as DNA, the CDR3 is TGCGCCAGCAGATCGGGGGTTAGCAATCAGCCCCAGCATCTT. Its translation is CASRSGVSNQPQHL. The chain is built from TRBV10-1 and TRBJ1-5, with D possibly TRBD1 on 5 matching bases. The ends were cut back, 6 bases at V and 0 bases at J, with 9 bases in the middle. The CDR3 is made up of 14 amino acids. Germline V lookup: CDR1 WNHNN, CDR2 SYGVQD (reference sequence).

This clonotype was seen ten or more times. This sequence joins TRBV19 and TRBJ2-2; 8 bases agree with TRBD2. CDR3 length equals 15 residues. CDR1 and CDR2 from the germline V gene are LNHDA and SQIVND (reference sequence). Trimming at V came to 3 bases and at J to 7 bases, leaving 7 bases not matched to a gene. This CDR3 is CASSIRGGLDGELFF. Written as DNA, the CDR3 is TGTGCCAGTAGTATCCGGGGGGGGCTCGACGGGGAGCTGTTTTTT.

Ten or more counts support this clonotype. The chain recombines TRBV19 with TRBJ1-3; D gene uncertain. CDR1 is LNHDA and CDR2 is SQIVND in the germline V gene (reference sequence). This CDR3 comprises 14 residues. V shed 2 bases and J shed 2 bases, with 7 bases lying between them. The CDR3 sequence is CASSINGAGNTIYF. CDR3 coding DNA: TGTGCCAGTAGTATAAACGGGGCTGGAAACACCATATATTTT.

The sample holds many counts of this clonotype. The chain is built from TRBV29-1 and TRBJ1-5; D possibly corresponds to TRBD1 (6 bases). CDR3 length equals 12 residues. The V gene lost 8 bases and the J gene lost 5 bases, with 13 bases spanning the gap. From germline, CDR1 is SQVTM and CDR2 ANQGSEA. The CDR3 DNA reads as TGCAGCTACCGGGACACCGATCAGCCCCAGCATTTT. Amino acid sequence: CSYRDTDQPQHF.

V usage is TRBV20-1 and J usage is TRBJ2-4; 14 nucleotides agree with TRBD2. The CDR3 contains 14 residues. Germline-derived CDR1 and CDR2 are DFQATT and SNEGSKA (reference sequence). Trimming at V came to 3 bases and at J to 8 bases, leaving 3 bases not matched to a gene. The CDR3 is CSARTSGRGDIQYF. CDR3 in DNA: TGCAGTGCTAGGACTAGCGGGAGGGGAGACATTCAGTACTTC.

Details on this clonotype: With a much larger clone just one base away, this may be a read error. The V gene is TRBV5-4, the J gene TRBJ1-4; D uncertain. The ends were cut back, 0 bases at V and 6 bases at J, with 9 bases in the middle. The V gene's germline CDR1 is SGHNT and CDR2 YYREEE (reference sequence). The CDR3 has 14 residues. The CDR3 coding sequence is TGTGCCAGCAGCTTGGGTATTGAGGATGAAAAACTGTTTTTT. Protein: CASSLGIEDEKLFF.

A word on this clonotype: Since a much larger clone is just one base distant, this may be a read error. The genes are TRBV30 and TRBJ2-1, with D perhaps matching TRBD2 (6 bases). The CDR3 spans 12 residues. Germline CDR1 is GTSNPN and CDR2 is SVGIG (reference sequence). The CDR3 is CAWGDFYTEQFF. DNA of the CDR3: TGTGCCTGGGGGGACTTTTACACTGAGCAGTTCTTC.

This clonotype has only one observation. A clone one base away is much larger, so this may be a read error. The chain recombines TRBV19 with TRBJ2-1, with D uncertain. CDR3 length equals 15 residues. Germline assignment: CDR1 LNHDA and CDR2 SQIVND (reference sequence). The V end was cut by 9 bases, the J end by 8 bases, with 23 bases between. The CDR3 coding sequence is TGTGCCAGCCGATGGACCATCTCCCTTTACGATGAGCAGTTCTTC. Translating gives CASRWTISLYDEQFF.

There are many counts of this clonotype. The V and J genes are TRBV20-1 and TRBJ2-3; D is unresolved. Germline values: CDR1 DFQATT, CDR2 SNEGSKA (reference sequence). Trimming stripped 2 bases from V and 5 bases from J, with 11 bases between. The CDR3 has 13 amino acids. Written as DNA, the CDR3 is TGCAGTGCTAGAATGGCGGATCGAGATACGCAGTATTTT. Encoded protein: CSARMADRDTQYF.

This clonotype was observed many times. The chain carries TRBV2 and TRBJ2-2; 13 bases are a match to TRBD2. The CDR3 spans 18 residues. The J segment lost 5 bases and the V segment lost 6 bases, leaving 12 bases of the junction unmatched. Germline-derived CDR1 and CDR2 are SNHLY and FYNNEI. The CDR3 bases are TGTGCCAGCAGCCACGGACTAGCGGGAGCCCGAGGTACCGGGGAGCTGTTTTTT. Amino acids: CASSHGLAGARGTGELFF.